Reported below is one T cell receptor beta chain. Donors in Cohort 3 counted as recovered after two negative PCRs, clearance, or symptom resolution. This sample was taken from a study of blood T cell repertoires in COVID-19. Across the whole study: T cells, B-cell-depleted T cells, or PBMCs provided the cDNA or gDNA that served as material.

The germline V gene encodes CDR1 LNHDA and CDR2 SQIVND (reference sequence). Trimming took off 7 bases at V and 5 bases at J, with 18 bases between the two ends. This CDR3 has 15 amino acids. Authors' methods: Amplified reference gene primers provided the basis for estimating nucleated cell counts. Using immunoSEQ multiplex PCR, the repertoire was profiled, and TCRdb retains in-frame clones only, with some absent. Clone size and V and J calls were adopted from that table, with D and trimming inferred from the DNA. Found here are hundreds of thousands of clones, over 75% of them singletons; the top ten hold about a sixth.

The sequencing sample was made of PBMCs or T cells enriched from blood (not recorded which). The V call is TRBV19, the J call TRBJ1-5; possibly TRBD1 for D (5 bases). This TCR was recovered from a man between 18 and 35 years old who had recovered from COVID-19. CDR3 in amino acids: CASTNQGIGYQPQHF. CDR3 in DNA: TGTGCCAGTACCAACCAGGGAATTGGGTATCAGCCCCAGCATTTT.